The sequence of this T cell receptor beta chain was determined in a study of siplizumab effects on memory and regulatory T cells. As for this clone: Its antigen is still unknown.

The trim removed 3 bases at V and 0 bases at J, leaving 6 bases unmatched. The CDR3 loop spans 16 amino acids. CDR1 and CDR2 (germline): SGDLS, YYNGEE. Study-wide results and limits: Tregs that proliferated in siplizumab cultures did not have their suppressive function confirmed. It was not possible to assign a naive or memory phenotype to roughly 80-95% of proliferating CD4+ or CD8+ clones. A significant reduction in alloreactive sequences traceable to unstimulated CD4+ memory cells was produced by siplizumab.

Unstimulated TEMRA, naive, memory and effector memory subsets were sequenced in a few donor pairs. Sequencing used immunoSEQ multiplex PCR; TCRdb keeps in-frame clones, though not all of them. The table has about 64,000 clones, 90% to 98% seen once. The clonotype comes from a human donor in good health. The chain is built from TRBV9 and TRBJ2-1; TRBD2 matches 7 bases. Specimen: naive CD8+ T cells sorted from blood. In DNA form, the CDR3 reads TGTGCCAGCAGCGGACCAAGCGGGGCCTCCTACAATGAGCAGTTCTTC. It is translated as CASSGPSGASYNEQFF.